This T cell receptor beta chain was sequenced in a study of response to subunit inactivated influenza vaccine. Trimming removed 7 bases at V and 3 bases at J, with 17 bases between. Germline CDR1 and CDR2: SGHKS and YYEKEE (reference sequence). This CDR3 has 14 residues. TCRdb ran MiXCR on the RT-PCR reads and lists one entry per CDR3 protein. The data contain about 520,000 distinct CDR3 sequences, 25% of them singletons. This specimen consisted of CD4+ T cells sorted from PBMCs, obtained around 5 days after vaccination. The genes are TRBV5-5 and TRBJ2-7, with D hard to call. The sequence was collected from a man over 45 who received an inactivated influenza vaccine. CDR3 sequence (DNA): TGTGCCAGCGGCTGTTTGGTCCTCTGCTACGAGCAGTACTTC. Protein sequence: CASGCLVLCYEQYF.